There are many counts of the clone carrying this T cell receptor (beta chain). Its antigen is as yet unknown. Germline lookup yields CDR1 LGHDT and CDR2 YNNKEL (reference sequence). The ends lost 4 bases at V and 10 bases at J; junction bases unmatched: 6. This CDR3 region has 13 residues. This entry belongs to a study of regulatory T cells in long-lasting Graves disease. Findings and caveats of the study: Persistent patients had a count of shared public clonotypes (roughly 2,500) that exceeded that of new patients (approximately 1,000). Results may be inaccurate due to the small sample size. Patients with persistent disease showed a bias toward TRBV28, TRBJ1-2 and TRBJ2-5.

According to the study, TCR beta libraries were built with iRepertoire HTBI primers and CDR3-region Arm-PCR. Per the authors' pipeline: Across the samples, identification revealed approximately 66 TRBV and about 15 TRBJ segments. TCRdb ran MiXCR on the multiplex PCR reads and lists one entry per CDR3 protein. The V and J calls were not made by the authors but by TCRdb's processing. The sample contains 600,000 to 850,000 distinct CDR3 sequences, 25% to 30% of which appear only once. Time point defined: persistent/refractory GD, antithyroid drugs over 5 years with positive TRAb. Extracted RNA from PBMCs served as the source of the TCR library.

The chain couples TRBV3-1 to TRBJ1-2; TRBD1 matches 10 bases. The clonotype was recovered from a female donor with Graves disease. The sample was peripheral blood mononuclear cells (PBMCs), taken when the disease was refractory, from a patient treated with antithyroid drugs. CDR3 region: CASSPGQGSSYTF. In DNA, the CDR3 is TGTGCCAGCAGCCCGGGACAGGGGTCTTCCTACACCTTC.